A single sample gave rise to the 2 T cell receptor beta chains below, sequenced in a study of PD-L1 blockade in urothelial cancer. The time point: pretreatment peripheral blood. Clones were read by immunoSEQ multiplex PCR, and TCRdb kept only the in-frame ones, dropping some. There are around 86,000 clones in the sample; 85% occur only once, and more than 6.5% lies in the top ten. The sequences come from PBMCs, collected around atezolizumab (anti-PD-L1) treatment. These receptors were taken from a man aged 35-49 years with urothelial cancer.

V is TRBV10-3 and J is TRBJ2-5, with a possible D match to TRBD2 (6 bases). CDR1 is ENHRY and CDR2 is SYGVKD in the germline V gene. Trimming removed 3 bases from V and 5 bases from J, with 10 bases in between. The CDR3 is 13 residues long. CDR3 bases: TGTGCCATCAGTGACGGAGGGCGTGAGACCCAGTACTTC. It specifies CAISDGGRETQYF.

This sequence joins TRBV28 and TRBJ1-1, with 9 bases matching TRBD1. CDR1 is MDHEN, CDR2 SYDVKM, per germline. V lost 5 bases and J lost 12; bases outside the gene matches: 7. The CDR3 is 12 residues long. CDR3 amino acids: CASSPMDRGTFF. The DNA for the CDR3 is TGTGCCAGCAGTCCAATGGACAGGGGAACTTTCTTT. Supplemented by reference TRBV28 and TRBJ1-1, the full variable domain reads DVKVTQSSRYLVKRTGEKVFLECVQDMDHENMFWYRQDPGLGLRLIYFSYDVKMKEKGDIPEGYSVSREKKERFSLILESASTNQTSMYLCASSPMDRGTFFGQGTRLTVV.